These 23 T cell receptor beta chains were all obtained from the same sample, sequenced in a study of PD-L1 blockade in urothelial cancer. Time point specified: peripheral blood 6 weeks after treatment start. Some clones are missing from TCRdb's copy, which holds only in-frame ones; the method was immunoSEQ multiplex PCR. The sample shows over 100,000 clones, 85% to 95% of them seen only once. The sequences come from PBMCs, collected around atezolizumab (anti-PD-L1) treatment. The receptors were gathered from a man between 60 and 75 years old with urothelial cancer.

This chain joins TRBV9 and TRBJ1-6; D is unclear. There are 16 residues in the CDR3. Germline-derived CDR1 and CDR2 are SGDLS and YYNGEE. V lost 2 bases to trimming and J lost 0 bases, with 9 bases between them. The CDR3 loop is CASSVGSSSYNSPLHF. The CDR3 DNA sequence: TGTGCCAGCAGCGTGGGCAGTAGCTCCTATAATTCACCCCTCCACTTT.

This clone came up once. The rearrangement links TRBV7-4 to TRBJ2-3, with 12 bases aligning to TRBD2. Looked up from germline, CDR1 is SGHVT and CDR2 is SQSDAQ. The CDR3 spans 16 residues. V was clipped by 5 bases and J by 3 bases; unmatched bases: 6. CDR3 DNA sequence: TGTGCCAGCAGCAAGACTAGCGGGGGTTGGACAGATACGCAGTATTTT. This sequence encodes CASSKTSGGWTDTQYF. The complete variable domain, with remaining parts taken from reference TRBV7-4 and TRBJ2-3, reads GAGVSQSPRYKVAKRGRDVALRCDSISGHVTLYWYRQTLGQGSEVLTYSQSDAQRDKSGRPSGRFSAERPERSVSTLKIQRTEQGDSAVYLCASSKTSGGWTDTQYFGPGTRLTVL.

The chain is built from TRBV7-2 and TRBJ1-3; D is perhaps TRBD1 (6 bases). The CDR3 runs to 16 residues. Per germline, CDR1 SGHTA and CDR2 FQGNSA. The germline V and J ends were trimmed by 2 bases and 0 bases, with 11 bases remaining between them. CDR3 amino acids: CASSLRTVASGNTIYF. CDR3 in DNA: TGTGCCAGCAGCTTACGGACAGTTGCCTCTGGAAACACCATATATTTT.

On this clone: Within the sample, other DNA sequences also encode this same CDR3. The chain is built from TRBV11-2 and TRBJ2-2, with 14 bases lining up with TRBD2. The V and J ends lost 3 bases and 4 bases, in that order; junction bases with no gene match: 1. The germline CDR1 and CDR2 sequences are SGHAT and FQNNGV. The CDR3 length is 16 residues. Here the CDR3 DNA reads TGTGCCAGCAGCTTGACTAGCGGGGGGGGCACCGGGGAGCTGTTTTTT. This translates into CASSLTSGGGTGELFF.

The chain couples TRBV6-6 to TRBJ1-5, with 9 bases identical to TRBD1. CDR1 is MNHNY and CDR2 is SVGAGI in the germline V gene (reference sequence). The CDR3 sequence is 15 residues long. The junction had 7 bases not matched to a gene; V was cut back by 6 bases and J by 4 bases. The CDR3 loop reads CASRHTGGPNQPQHF. The CDR3 DNA reads TGTGCCAGCAGACACACAGGGGGCCCGAATCAGCCCCAGCATTTT.

J is TRBJ2-1 and V is TRBV19; 7 bases fit TRBD2. Germline loops: CDR1 LNHDA, CDR2 SQIVND (reference sequence). The CDR3 runs to 15 residues. J gave up 2 bases and V 2 bases, and 3 bases lay outside the gene matches. The CDR3, as DNA: TGTGCCAGTAGTATAAGGGAGGGGCCCTACAATGAGCAGTTCTTC. This encodes CASSIREGPYNEQFF.

V gene TRBV7-3 combines with J gene TRBJ2-3; 8 nucleotides agree with TRBD1. This CDR3 has 15 amino acids. CDR1 SGHTA and CDR2 FQGTGA come from the germline V gene. V gave up 2 bases and J gave up 3 bases; unmatched junction bases: 4. The CDR3 DNA reads TGTGCCAGCAGCTTATTGGGACAGGTAACAGATACGCAGTATTTT. This sequence encodes CASSLLGQVTDTQYF. The whole variable domain, filled in from reference TRBV7-3 and TRBJ2-3, reads GAGVSQTPSNKVTEKGKYVELRCDPISGHTALYWYRQSLGQGPEFLIYFQGTGAADDSGLPNDRFFAVRPEGSVSTLKIQRTERGDSAVYLCASSLLGQVTDTQYFGPGTRLTVL.

This chain links TRBV15 with TRBJ2-3, with D possibly matching TRBD1 (6 bases). The CDR3 length is 14 residues. Trimming cost V 2 bases and J 6 bases, with 12 bases left between them. Germline CDR1 LNHNV, CDR2 YYDKDF (reference sequence). The CDR3 protein is CATSRSPQGDTQYF. The CDR3, as DNA: TGTGCCACCAGCAGATCCCCCCAGGGGGATACGCAGTATTTT. Combining the CDR3 with reference TRBV15 and TRBJ2-3 gives the whole variable domain DAMVIQNPRYQVTQFGKPVTLSCSQTLNHNVMYWYQQKSSQAPKLLFHYYDKDFNNEADTPDNFQSRRPNTSFCFLDIRSPGLGDTAMYLCATSRSPQGDTQYFGPGTRLTVL.

V usage is TRBV10-3 and J usage is TRBJ1-5, with a possible D match to TRBD1 (5 bases). Trimming shortened V by 3 bases and J by 7 bases, and 13 bases separated the two germline ends. CDR1 ENHRY and CDR2 SYGVKD come from the germline V gene. The CDR3 has 14 residues. CDR3 residues: CAISEGRGSQPQHF. The CDR3 nucleotides read TGTGCCATCAGTGAAGGAAGGGGCAGCCAGCCCCAGCATTTT.

The rearrangement links TRBV9 to TRBJ2-7, with 8 bases lining up with TRBD1. Germline V gives CDR1 SGDLS, CDR2 YYNGEE. V lost 2 bases, J lost 3 bases, and 7 bases stayed unmatched. CDR3 length equals 15 residues. In nucleotides, the CDR3 is TGTGCCAGCAGCGTCTCGACTGGGACAGGCTACGAGCAGTACTTC. Translating it yields CASSVSTGTGYEQYF.

This sequence joins TRBV6-1 and TRBJ2-7, with a tentative D call TRBD1 (5 bases). Per the germline V gene, CDR1 is MNHNS and CDR2 is SASEGT. The CDR3 covers 15 residues. V lost 4 bases and J 4 bases, leaving 17 bases between the germline ends. Written as DNA, the CDR3 is TGTGCCAGCAGTGTCGGGTCCCTTGGGGCTTACGAGCAGTACTTC. Translation gives CASSVGSLGAYEQYF.

As for this clone: One end of the junction is discordant with germline, which a read error may explain. CDR3 nucleotides: TGTGCCAGTCGCGCCCGGGACACTAACTTTGGCTACACCTTC. It yields the protein CASRARDTNFGYTF. This sequence joins TRBV19 and TRBJ1-2; possible D gene TRBD1, 6 bases. This CDR3 contains 14 residues. The germline CDR1 and CDR2 sequences are LNHDA and SQIVND (reference sequence).

The V gene is TRBV19, the J gene TRBJ2-6; TRBD2 is a possible D gene (6 bases). From germline, CDR1 is LNHDA and CDR2 SQIVND (reference sequence). There are 20 residues in the CDR3. Deletions cut 0 bases from V and 0 bases from J, with 18 bases between. In DNA, the CDR3 is TGTGCCAGTAGTATAGAGGTCGGGGGAGTCCGGAACTCTGGGGCCAACGTCCTGACTTTC. It codes for CASSIEVGGVRNSGANVLTF.

The CDR3 coding sequence is TGTGCCAGCAGCAAAGTTACCGGGCGGGACGGACCTAGGGGTACTGAAGCTTTCTTT. It yields the protein CASSKVTGRDGPRGTEAFF. This sequence joins TRBV21-1 and TRBJ1-1. TRBV21-1 is noted as a pseudogene. This CDR3 comprises 19 residues.

This sequence joins TRBV5-1 and TRBJ2-3; 7 bases align to TRBD2. Germline lookup yields CDR1 SGHRS and CDR2 YFSETQ. The CDR3 is 15 amino acids. Losses at the gene ends were 4 bases for V and 1 base for J; bases not matched to a gene: 6. The CDR3, as DNA: TGCGCCAGCAGCCCCGCTAGCGGACGCACAGATACGCAGTATTTT. Amino acid sequence: CASSPASGRTDTQYF. Supplemented by reference TRBV5-1 and TRBJ2-3, the full variable domain reads KAGVTQTPRYLIKTRGQQVTLSCSPISGHRSVSWYQQTPGQGLQFLFEYFSETQRNKGNFPGRFSGRQFSNSRSEMNVSTLELGDSALYLCASSPASGRTDTQYFGPGTRLTVL.

The gene calls are TRBV7-8 and TRBJ2-2, with 8 bases aligning to TRBD1. The junction had 7 bases not matched to a gene; V was cut back by 0 bases and J by 4 bases. This CDR3 is 17 amino acids long. The germline V gene has CDR1 SGHVS and CDR2 FQNEAQ. The CDR3 DNA reads as TGTGCCAGCAGCTTAGCTCCAGGACAGGGAGGCACCGGGGAGCTGTTTTTT. It is translated as CASSLAPGQGGTGELFF. The complete variable domain, with remaining parts taken from reference TRBV7-8 and TRBJ2-2, reads GAGVSQSPRYKVAKRGQDVALRCDPISGHVSLFWYQQALGQGPEFLTYFQNEAQLDKSGLPSDRFFAERPEGSVSTLKIQRTQQEDSAVYLCASSLAPGQGGTGELFFGEGSRLTVL.

This clone has a single count. This chain connects TRBV4-3 to TRBJ1-2, with D unresolved. Germline CDR1 LGHNA, CDR2 YSLEER. CDR3 size: 14 residues. The V end lost 0 bases, the J end lost 5 bases, and 10 bases lay between the germline ends. This CDR3 reads CASSQDLARYGYTF. The CDR3, as DNA: TGCGCCAGCAGCCAAGATTTGGCCCGTTATGGCTACACCTTC.

The chain links TRBV29-1 to TRBJ2-3; TRBD2 agrees at 13 bases. Germline CDR1 SQVTM, CDR2 ANQGSEA. The CDR3 runs to 17 residues. V shed 8 bases and J 3 bases; nucleotides not matched to a gene: 14. This chain's CDR3 is CSPRGGLAGAWTDTQYF. The CDR3 region has the DNA TGCAGCCCGCGAGGAGGACTAGCGGGAGCTTGGACAGATACGCAGTATTTT.

The V call is TRBV12-1, the J call TRBJ2-1; the DNA was not used to check the table's D call, TRBD2. TRBV12-1 counts as a pseudogene. The CDR3 covers 16 residues. DNA for the CDR3: TGTGCCAGCAGCTTGCGAGGTAATCACTCCTACAATGAGCAGTTCTTC. This encodes CASSLRGNHSYNEQFF.

V is TRBV30 and J is TRBJ2-2; 7 bases are shared with TRBD1. Germline loops: CDR1 GTSNPN, CDR2 SVGIG (reference sequence). Germline trimming cut 5 bases from V and 1 base from J; bases unmatched to any gene: 1. The CDR3 consists of 13 residues. The CDR3 reads CAWQGVNTGELFF. The CDR3 coding sequence is TGTGCCTGGCAGGGGGTGAACACCGGGGAGCTGTTTTTT.

The rearrangement links TRBV18 to TRBJ1-1; no clear D gene. The CDR3 runs to 13 residues. Per germline, CDR1 KGHSH and CDR2 LQKENI. The V and J ends lost 3 bases and 1 base respectively, with 6 bases between them. The DNA of the CDR3 is TGTGCCAGCTCACCCCGGGGGAACACTGAAGCTTTCTTT. It is translated as CASSPRGNTEAFF.

This chain links TRBV10-3 with TRBJ2-7; maybe TRBD1 (6 bases). Germline V gene data show CDR1 as ENHRY and CDR2 as SYGVKD. V was trimmed by 6 bases and J by 9 bases, leaving 18 bases between them. The CDR3 runs 13 residues. The CDR3: CAIREDGQSGQYF. CDR3 nucleotides: TGTGCCATCAGGGAAGACGGACAGTCGGGGCAGTACTTC.

This chain links TRBV19 with TRBJ1-2; TRBD1 aligns across 11 bases. The CDR3 spans 14 residues. The V gene end was trimmed by 5 bases and the J gene end by 8 bases; junction bases not matched to a gene: 7. CDR1 LNHDA and CDR2 SQIVND come from the germline V gene (reference sequence). CDR3 sequence reads: CASSPGQGVSGYTF. The DNA for the CDR3 is TGTGCCAGTAGTCCGGGACAGGGGGTATCCGGCTACACCTTC.